These 32 T cell receptor beta chains were all obtained from the same sample, sequenced in a study of T cells and Merkel cell carcinoma outcomes. Using immunoSEQ multiplex PCR, the repertoire was profiled, and TCRdb retains in-frame clones only, with some absent. The data show just over 15,000 clones, 80% to 90% seen once. What was sequenced was tumor tissue from Merkel cell carcinoma. The receptors were gathered from a human donor with Merkel cell carcinoma.

The chain joins TRBV4-1 to TRBJ1-2; TRBD1 might be the D (6 bases). CDR1 MGHRA and CDR2 YSYEKL come from the germline V gene. With 0 bases removed from V and 8 bases from J, the gap between germline ends came to 13 bases. This CDR3 has 14 amino acids. The CDR3 is CASSQDYRARGYTF. Here the CDR3 DNA reads TGCGCCAGCAGCCAAGATTACAGGGCCCGCGGCTACACCTTC.

J is TRBJ1-5 and V is TRBV19; 7 nucleotides line up with TRBD1. Germline V gene data show CDR1 as LNHDA and CDR2 as SQIVND (reference sequence). V was pared by 9 bases and J by 5 bases, with 7 bases of the junction left unmatched. CDR3 length: 13 residues. CDR3 sequence (DNA): TGTGCCAGCGAACGGACAGGAGATCAGCCCCAGCATTTT. It encodes CASERTGDQPQHF.

The chain links TRBV7-2 to TRBJ2-1, with D perhaps TRBD2 (6 bases). Germline values: CDR1 SGHTA, CDR2 FQGNSA. V dropped 7 bases and J dropped 4 bases, with 17 bases sitting between them. This CDR3 has 15 residues. CDR3 nucleotides: TGTGCCAGCAACCGGCGGACTGGGGGGTACAATGAGCAGTTCTTC. This gives the protein CASNRRTGGYNEQFF.

This chain links TRBV18 with TRBJ2-3; D may be TRBD2 (6 bases). CDR1 KGHSH and CDR2 LQKENI come from the germline V gene. Trimming removed 3 bases at V and 2 bases at J, with 12 bases between. This CDR3 contains 15 residues. The CDR3 DNA reads TGTGCCAGCTCACCGGAGGGCTCATTCACAGATACGCAGTATTTT. It encodes CASSPEGSFTDTQYF.

The chain joins TRBV5-4 to TRBJ1-3, with 11 bases aligning to TRBD1. The CDR3 spans 16 residues. With V trimmed by 4 bases and J by 4 bases, 7 bases remained unmatched. Germline CDR1 reads SGHNT; CDR2 reads YYREEE (reference sequence). Here the CDR3 reads CASSLGQGAMGNTIYF. For the CDR3, the DNA is TGTGCCAGCAGCCTCGGACAGGGGGCAATGGGAAACACCATATATTTT.

The chain is built from TRBV30 and TRBJ2-1; unclear D gene. The germline V gene has CDR1 GTSNPN and CDR2 SVGIG (reference sequence). The CDR3 totals 12 residues. V was trimmed by 1 base and J by 9 bases, leaving 10 bases between them. The chain's CDR3 is CAWSGEAPEQFF. CDR3 bases: TGTGCCTGGAGTGGTGAGGCGCCTGAGCAGTTCTTC.

This chain connects TRBV15 to TRBJ1-1; possible D gene TRBD1, 6 bases. This CDR3 is built from 16 residues. The germline V and J ends were trimmed by 5 bases and 4 bases, with 20 bases remaining between them. CDR1 LNHNV and CDR2 YYDKDF come from the germline V gene (reference sequence). CDR3 sequence (DNA): TGTGCCACCAGCCTTCTCAATTTACAGGGAAGCACTGAAGCTTTCTTT. Amino acids: CATSLLNLQGSTEAFF. The whole variable domain, remainder taken from reference TRBV15 and TRBJ1-1, is DAMVIQNPRYQVTQFGKPVTLSCSQTLNHNVMYWYQQKSSQAPKLLFHYYDKDFNNEADTPDNFQSRRPNTSFCFLDIRSPGLGDTAMYLCATSLLNLQGSTEAFFGQGTRLTVV.

The V and J genes are TRBV9 and TRBJ1-1; D possibly corresponds to TRBD1 (5 bases). The length of the CDR3 is 12 residues. The V gene lost 7 bases and the J gene lost 12 bases, with 19 bases spanning the gap. Germline V gives CDR1 SGDLS, CDR2 YYNGEE. Here the CDR3 reads CASPFVSGAPFF. The CDR3 coding sequence is TGTGCCAGCCCCTTTGTCTCCGGGGCCCCTTTCTTT.

The rearrangement uses TRBV4-2 and TRBJ1-6, with 10 bases identical to TRBD1. Germline assignment: CDR1 LGHNA and CDR2 YNFKEQ. The junction had 3 bases not matched to a gene; V was cut back by 4 bases and J by 9 bases. The length of the CDR3 is 14 residues. The CDR3 sequence: CASSRDRGPSPLHF. The CDR3 DNA is TGTGCCAGCAGCCGGGACAGGGGTCCTTCACCCCTCCACTTT.

The rearrangement uses TRBV5-1 and TRBJ2-1, with 7 bases identical to TRBD2. The CDR3 length is 19 residues. The germline CDR1 and CDR2 sequences are SGHRS and YFSETQ. J was trimmed by 1 base and V by 4 bases; bases with no gene match: 17. CDR3 region: CASSHPLGEGALSYNEQFF. CDR3 nucleotides: TGCGCCAGCAGCCACCCTTTGGGGGAGGGAGCGTTATCCTACAATGAGCAGTTCTTC. The full variable domain, rest sourced from reference TRBV5-1 and TRBJ2-1, is KAGVTQTPRYLIKTRGQQVTLSCSPISGHRSVSWYQQTPGQGLQFLFEYFSETQRNKGNFPGRFSGRQFSNSRSEMNVSTLELGDSALYLCASSHPLGEGALSYNEQFFGPGTRLTVL.

This chain links TRBV30 with TRBJ1-1; 7 bases are shared with TRBD1. The V gene end was trimmed by 3 bases and the J gene end by 0 bases; junction bases not matched to a gene: 13. Germline V gene data show CDR1 as GTSNPN and CDR2 as SVGIG (reference sequence). This CDR3 contains 17 residues. In DNA form, the CDR3 reads TGTGCCTGGAGAACCCCGGGACAGCCATTACTGAACACTGAAGCTTTCTTT. It specifies CAWRTPGQPLLNTEAFF. The full variable domain, its missing parts supplied by reference TRBV30 and TRBJ1-1, is SQTIHQWPATLVQPVGSPLSLECTVEGTSNPNLYWYRQAAGRGLQLLFYSVGIGQISSEVPQNLSASRPQDRQFILSSKKLLLSDSGFYLCAWRTPGQPLLNTEAFFGQGTRLTVV.

The chain couples TRBV4-1 to TRBJ1-4, with D possibly matching TRBD1 (5 bases). The CDR3 totals 16 residues. CDR1 is MGHRA, CDR2 YSYEKL, per germline. Deletions cut 0 bases from V and 7 bases from J, with 15 bases between. The CDR3 bases are TGCGCCAGCAGCCAAGATGGGCGGGGCGGGGGTGAAAAACTGTTTTTT. Residues: CASSQDGRGGGEKLFF.

V and J are TRBV19 and TRBJ1-3, with D perhaps matching TRBD1 (6 bases). Germline lookup yields CDR1 LNHDA and CDR2 SQIVND (reference sequence). Trimming shortened V by 7 bases and J by 0 bases, and 10 bases separated the two germline ends. This CDR3 contains 14 residues. The CDR3 region is CASTKGGSGNTIYF. The CDR3 DNA reads TGTGCCAGTACCAAGGGGGGCTCTGGAAACACCATATATTTT.

This chain connects TRBV2 to TRBJ1-5; D remains ambiguous. In germline, CDR1 is SNHLY, CDR2 FYNNEI. There are 14 residues in the CDR3. V lost 4 bases, J lost 5 bases, and 12 bases lay in between. The CDR3 sequence: CASSGGPSYQPQHF. The CDR3 DNA reads TGTGCCAGCAGTGGTGGCCCATCTTATCAGCCCCAGCATTTT.

CDR3 bases: TGTGCCACCTTGGAGGGGGGCTCGAGGGTTTTGCCGTACTTC. Its translation is CATLEGGSRVLPYF. The chain couples TRBV6-1 to TRBJ2-7; D may be TRBD1 or TRBD2 (6 bases each). CDR3 length: 14 residues. V was pared by 10 bases and J by 12 bases, with 28 bases between. CDR1 is MNHNS, CDR2 SASEGT, per germline.

The rearrangement links TRBV2 to TRBJ2-5, with a tentative D call TRBD1 (5 bases). The CDR3 runs 14 residues. Trimming shortened V by 3 bases and J by 4 bases, and 12 bases separated the two germline ends. Germline V gene lookup returns CDR1 SNHLY and CDR2 FYNNEI. The CDR3 DNA is TGTGCCAGCAGTGAGCAGGGATTGCGAGAGACCCAGTACTTC. Encoded protein: CASSEQGLRETQYF.

This clone was seen only once. The chain uses TRBV11-2 and TRBJ2-3, with D unresolved. The CDR3 runs to 14 residues. Germline CDR1 SGHAT, CDR2 FQNNGV. The germline V and J ends were trimmed by 0 bases and 1 base, with 5 bases remaining between them. DNA of the CDR3: TGTGCCAGCAGCTTAGAAGGGCGCACAGATACGCAGTATTTT. Protein product: CASSLEGRTDTQYF.

The V call is TRBV10-2, the J call TRBJ1-2, with D perhaps matching TRBD1 (5 bases). The CDR3 extends over 13 amino acids. V lost 7 bases and J 2 bases, leaving 11 bases between the germline ends. Germline values: CDR1 WSHSY, CDR2 SAAADI. CDR3 residues: CASMGGINYGYTF. DNA for the CDR3: TGCGCCAGCATGGGGGGAATAAACTATGGCTACACCTTC.

The chain has TRBV7-2 and TRBJ2-5; the match to TRBD2 covers 8 bases. CDR3 length: 14 residues. From germline, CDR1 is SGHTA and CDR2 FQGNSA. The J segment lost 4 bases and the V segment lost 3 bases, leaving 4 bases of the junction unmatched. The CDR3 DNA reads TGTGCCAGCAGCTTCGGGGGGGGCGGAGAGACCCAGTACTTC. The encoded protein is CASSFGGGGETQYF.

This clone was seen a few times. V usage is TRBV7-6 and J usage is TRBJ1-3; no clear D gene. Trimming removed 2 bases from V and 2 bases from J, with 13 bases in between. The CDR3 covers 16 residues. Germline V gene data show CDR1 as SGHVS and CDR2 as FNYEAQ. The CDR3 DNA sequence: TGTGCCAGCAGCTTATTGTTGTCAGATACTGGAAACACCATATATTTT. This translates into CASSLLLSDTGNTIYF.

This chain connects TRBV7-2 to TRBJ2-7; 9 positions agree with TRBD1. The trim removed 5 bases at V and 9 bases at J, leaving 14 bases unmatched. Per the germline V gene, CDR1 is SGHTA and CDR2 is FQGNSA. The CDR3 covers 15 residues. The DNA for the CDR3 is TGTGCCAGCAGCCCATCCGGGACAGGGTTTCAGATGCAGTACTTC. It yields the protein CASSPSGTGFQMQYF.

The rearrangement joins TRBV5-4 to TRBJ2-3; tentative D call: TRBD2 (8 bases). The CDR3 consists of 15 residues. V dropped 4 bases and J dropped 6 bases, with 18 bases sitting between them. Germline V lookup: CDR1 SGHNT, CDR2 YYREEE (reference sequence). CDR3 amino acids: CASSRREGARDTQYF. In DNA, the CDR3 is TGTGCCAGCAGCCGACGGGAGGGGGCGCGTGATACGCAGTATTTT.

The CDR3 is CASSLIIGLAINEQFF. The CDR3 DNA is TGTGCCAGCAGTTTAATAATAGGACTAGCGATCAATGAGCAGTTCTTC. The genes are TRBV27 and TRBJ2-1; 9 bases line up with TRBD2. CDR3 size: 16 residues. Germline V gene sequence: CDR1 MNHEY, CDR2 SMNVEV (reference sequence). Unmatched junction bases numbered 8, after V lost 2 bases and J lost 6 bases.

CDR3 DNA: TGCGCCAGCAGCTTCGAGGCCCGCACAGATACGCAGTATTTT. It is translated as CASSFEARTDTQYF. V gene TRBV5-1 combines with J gene TRBJ2-3; D unclear. V was clipped by 2 bases and J by 1 base, with 8 bases between them. This CDR3 has 14 amino acids. Per germline, CDR1 SGHRS and CDR2 YFSETQ.

The J gene is TRBJ2-7, the V gene TRBV28; 11 bases agree with TRBD2. The CDR3 consists of 15 residues. Germline V gene lookup returns CDR1 MDHEN and CDR2 SYDVKM. Germline trimming cut 1 base from V and 9 bases from J; bases unmatched to any gene: 8. CDR3 DNA sequence: TGTGCCAGCAGTTTATTGGTAGCGGGAGGGCCGCGGCAGTACTTC. Its translation: CASSLLVAGGPRQYF.

This sequence joins TRBV11-2 and TRBJ2-7; the D is unclear. From germline, CDR1 is SGHAT and CDR2 FQNNGV. V shed 5 bases and J shed 4 bases, with 9 bases lying between them. The CDR3 is 12 amino acids. CDR3 coding DNA: TGTGCCAGCAGCCCCTACGGATACGAGCAGTACTTC. Translation: CASSPYGYEQYF.

Remarks on this clone: The junction departs from germline at one end; a sequencing error may be responsible. V is TRBV18 and J is TRBJ1-5, with TRBD1 matching 7 bases. The germline V gene encodes CDR1 KGHSH and CDR2 LQKENI. CDR3 length equals 14 residues. The CDR3 DNA reads as TGTGCCAACTCACCACAGGGGTCCAATCAGCCCCAGCATTTT. Amino acids: CANSPQGSNQPQHF.

Regarding this clone: This likely comes from a read error, as the CDR3 has no conserved phenylalanine or tryptophan at its end. V gene TRBV6-5 combines with J gene TRBJ1-3; a weak D match, TRBD1 (5 bases). CDR1 and CDR2 from the germline V gene are MNHEY and SVGAGI. The V end lost 4 bases, the J end lost 4 bases, and 8 bases lay between the germline ends. This CDR3 comprises 13 residues. The CDR3 DNA follows: TGTGCCAGCAGTTTGGGGCCCGGAAACACCATATATGTT. Translating gives CASSLGPGNTIYV.

DNA for the CDR3: TGTGCCAGCAGCATGGGGGGTAGCCGCACAGATACGCAGTATTTT. This encodes CASSMGGSRTDTQYF. This chain connects TRBV6-6 to TRBJ2-3; TRBD2 might be the D (6 bases). From germline, CDR1 is MNHNY and CDR2 SVGAGI (reference sequence). V gave up 6 bases and J gave up 1 base, with 14 bases separating them. The CDR3 runs 15 residues.

Turning to this clone: As the CDR3 is not closed by the conserved phenylalanine or tryptophan, this likely results from a read error. V and J are TRBV5-1 and TRBJ1-3; TRBD1 might be the D (5 bases). Trimming took off 1 base at V and 0 bases at J, with 8 bases between the two ends. This CDR3 is built from 15 residues. The V gene's germline CDR1 is SGHRS and CDR2 YFSETQ. As DNA, the CDR3 is TGCGCCAGCAGCTTGATGGGGGGCTCTGGAAACACCATATATGTT. This codes for CASSLMGGSGNTIYV.

This rearrangement joins TRBV28 to TRBJ1-2, with D possibly matching TRBD1 (5 bases). The germline V and J ends were trimmed by 7 bases and 4 bases, with 10 bases remaining between them. Per germline, CDR1 MDHEN and CDR2 SYDVKM. The CDR3 has 12 residues. The CDR3 coding sequence is TGTGCCAGCACCAGGGCCGCCTATGGCTACACCTTC. Its translation is CASTRAAYGYTF.

CDR3 region: CASSYSTLTYEQYF. In DNA form, the CDR3 reads TGTGCCAGCAGTTACTCGACCCTAACCTACGAGCAGTACTTC. The V and J genes are TRBV6-6 and TRBJ2-7, with D hard to call. Germline loops: CDR1 MNHNY, CDR2 SVGAGI (reference sequence). Trimming removed 0 bases at V and 2 bases at J, with 8 bases between. This CDR3 spans 14 amino acids.